These 21 T cell receptor beta chains were all obtained from the same sample, sequenced in a study of CD8 T cells in ankylosing spondylitis. Overall study results and limits: In ankylosing spondylitis blood, a motif of about eight highly homologous TCR beta variants appeared characteristic.

No antigen has been identified for these receptors. TCRdb passed the 5' RACE reads through MiXCR, listing each CDR3 protein once. The sample consists of a few hundred thousand distinct CDR3 sequences, 6.5% to 10% of them appearing once. Sequenced input: blood, either unsorted or a sorted T cell fraction (not recorded which). Source of these receptors: a male donor with ankylosing spondylitis.

The chain combines TRBV6-2 or TRBV6-3 with TRBJ1-1; D remains unclear. Deletions cut 10 bases from V and 5 bases from J, with 11 bases between. The CDR3 covers 11 residues. Germline CDR1 MNHEY, CDR2 SVGEGT. CDR3 amino acids: CATLWDTEAFF. CDR3 in DNA: TGTGCCACCCTTTGGGATACTGAAGCTTTCTTT.

The sample holds a few counts of this clonotype. The chain joins TRBV6-1 to TRBJ2-7; TRBD2 agrees at 7 bases. V shed 9 bases, J shed 4 bases, and the junction held 9 bases outside the gene matches. The germline CDR1 and CDR2 sequences are MNHNS and SASEGT. The CDR3 length is 13 residues. CDR3 amino acids: CASRSGAAYEQYF. CDR3 nucleotides: TGTGCCAGTCGAAGCGGGGCAGCGTACGAGCAGTACTTC.

This clonotype has only a few counts. The chain joins TRBV27 to TRBJ2-7; D not certain. Germline V gene lookup returns CDR1 MNHEY and CDR2 SMNVEV (reference sequence). This CDR3 region has 10 residues. V was pared by 7 bases and J by 9 bases, with 10 bases between. The CDR3 coding sequence is TGTGCCAGCATGTGGGCTGTGCAGTACTTC. Translating gives CASMWAVQYF.

This clonotype has just a few counts. The chain employs TRBV15 and TRBJ2-5; TRBD2 aligns across 9 bases. The CDR3 consists of 16 residues. Germline V gene sequence: CDR1 LNHNV, CDR2 YYDKDF (reference sequence). V shed 1 base and J 5 bases; nucleotides not matched to a gene: 8. The CDR3 region is CATSRAVAGVGETQYF. The CDR3 DNA is TGTGCCACCAGCAGAGCTGTAGCGGGAGTTGGGGAGACCCAGTACTTC. The full variable domain, completed using reference TRBV15 and TRBJ2-5, is DAMVIQNPRYQVTQFGKPVTLSCSQTLNHNVMYWYQQKSSQAPKLLFHYYDKDFNNEADTPDNFQSRRPNTSFCFLDIRSPGLGDTAMYLCATSRAVAGVGETQYFGPGTRLLVL.

This clonotype showed up just a few times. This chain links TRBV5-1 with TRBJ2-3; 8 bases fit TRBD1. The ends lost 4 bases at V and 0 bases at J; junction bases unmatched: 4. The germline gives CDR1 SGHRS, CDR2 YFSETQ. This CDR3 is 15 amino acids long. CDR3 nucleotide sequence: TGCGCCAGCAGCGGGAGGACAGGGAGCACAGATACGCAGTATTTT. It codes for CASSGRTGSTDTQYF.

The chain is built from TRBV20-1 and TRBJ2-5, with 10 bases identical to TRBD1. The V gene end was trimmed by 6 bases and the J gene end by 3 bases; junction bases not matched to a gene: 10. The CDR3 covers 15 residues. CDR1 is DFQATT, CDR2 SNEGSKA, per germline (reference sequence). For the CDR3, the DNA is TGCAGTGCAACATATCCGGGACAGGGGAAAGAGACCCAGTACTTC. Its translation: CSATYPGQGKETQYF.

In this sample, this clonotype turned up many times. The CDR3 coding sequence is TGTGCCAGCAGTGATCGAAGGGCGCCGAACACCGGGGAGCTGTTTTTT. Residues: CASSDRRAPNTGELFF. J is TRBJ2-2 and V is TRBV25-1; D not resolved. V lost 3 bases to trimming and J lost 0 bases, with 11 bases between them. This CDR3 region has 16 residues. Germline CDR1 reads MGHDK; CDR2 reads SYGVNS. The complete variable domain, with remaining parts taken from reference TRBV25-1 and TRBJ2-2, reads EADIYQTPRYLVIGTGKKITLECSQTMGHDKMYWYQQDPGMELHLIHYSYGVNSTEKGDLSSESTVSRIRTEHFPLTLESARPSHTSQYLCASSDRRAPNTGELFFGEGSRLTVL.

The sample holds a few counts of this clonotype. The genes are TRBV9 and TRBJ1-1, with 8 nucleotides matching TRBD1. CDR1 and CDR2 (germline): SGDLS, YYNGEE. The CDR3 length is 15 residues. V shed 4 bases and J 5 bases; nucleotides not matched to a gene: 10. CDR3 loop: CASSLVGQGGTEAFF. The CDR3 bases are TGTGCCAGCAGCCTCGTAGGACAGGGTGGAACTGAAGCTTTCTTT.

This rearrangement joins TRBV20-1 to TRBJ2-2; perhaps TRBD2 as D (6 bases). V lost 3 bases and J lost 6, with 14 bases in between. The CDR3 contains 14 residues. The germline V gene encodes CDR1 DFQATT and CDR2 SNEGSKA (reference sequence). The CDR3: CSASFARGPGELFF. CDR3 bases: TGCAGTGCTAGTTTTGCGCGGGGCCCCGGGGAGCTGTTTTTT.

The table lists this clonotype with a few counts. V is TRBV19 and J is TRBJ2-1; 10 bases are a match to TRBD2. Germline V gives CDR1 LNHDA, CDR2 SQIVND (reference sequence). This CDR3 has 14 amino acids. J gave up 9 bases and V 3 bases, and 5 bases lay outside the gene matches. Written as DNA, the CDR3 is TGTGCCAGTAGTATTAGCGGGAGGTCCGGTGAGCAGTTCTTC. Encoded protein: CASSISGRSGEQFF.

In this sample, this clonotype turned up a few times. This chain joins TRBV27 and TRBJ2-3, with 11 bases matching TRBD2. This CDR3 region has 17 residues. Germline CDR1 and CDR2: MNHEY and SMNVEV (reference sequence). V trimming: 6 bases; J trimming: 3 bases; junction bases outside the gene matches: 11. The CDR3 spells CASRPSGLAVTTDTQYF. CDR3 bases: TGTGCCAGCAGACCCTCGGGACTAGCGGTAACTACAGATACGCAGTATTTT.

The CDR3 region has the DNA TGCAGCGTCGGACAGGATGCCACTGAAGCTTTCTTT. The encoded protein is CSVGQDATEAFF. The rearrangement links TRBV29-1 to TRBJ1-1, with 7 bases aligning to TRBD1. Germline V gene lookup returns CDR1 SQVTM and CDR2 ANQGSEA. The J segment lost 4 bases and the V segment lost 6 bases, leaving 5 bases of the junction unmatched. CDR3 length: 12 residues.

This clonotype has a handful of counts. This chain links TRBV5-1 with TRBJ2-2; D ambiguous. Germline CDR1 and CDR2: SGHRS and YFSETQ. V lost 0 bases, J lost 5 bases, and 8 bases lay in between. The CDR3 spans 14 residues. CDR3 in amino acids: CASSLEAETGELFF. CDR3 DNA sequence: TGCGCCAGCAGCTTGGAGGCGGAGACCGGGGAGCTGTTTTTT.

This clonotype occurred many times. This chain uses TRBV5-1 with TRBJ2-7; 7 bases are shared with TRBD1. The CDR3 is 14 residues long. J lost 2 bases, V lost 3 bases, and 5 bases had no gene match. Germline values: CDR1 SGHRS, CDR2 YFSETQ. This CDR3 reads CASSSGTDPYEQYF. CDR3 nucleotide sequence: TGCGCCAGCAGCTCCGGGACAGATCCCTACGAGCAGTACTTC.

This clonotype was detected only a few times. The V gene is TRBV20-1, the J gene TRBJ2-5; the D call may be TRBD1 or TRBD2 (5 bases each). V lost 6 bases, J lost 2 bases, and 13 bases lay in between. The CDR3 is 13 amino acids. Germline V lookup: CDR1 DFQATT, CDR2 SNEGSKA (reference sequence). This CDR3 reads CSALEGQQETQYF. For the CDR3, the DNA is TGCAGTGCCCTTGAGGGGCAGCAAGAGACCCAGTACTTC.

V is TRBV10-3 and J is TRBJ1-1; the D is unclear. Germline V gene lookup returns CDR1 ENHRY and CDR2 SYGVKD. This CDR3 region has 16 residues. The V gene lost 6 bases and the J gene lost 0 bases, with 17 bases spanning the gap. The CDR3 protein is CAISRVDMGLNTEAFF. The CDR3 DNA sequence: TGTGCCATCAGCCGAGTGGATATGGGGTTGAACACTGAAGCTTTCTTT.

The chain carries TRBV12-3 or TRBV12-4 and TRBJ1-4; D is ambiguous. The V end lost 4 bases, the J end lost 0 bases, and 9 bases lay between the germline ends. The CDR3 has 15 amino acids. The CDR3 reads CASSYLDSTNEKLFF. In nucleotides, the CDR3 is TGTGCCAGCAGTTACCTGGACTCAACTAATGAAAAACTGTTTTTT.

This clonotype was found a few times. This rearrangement joins TRBV28 to TRBJ2-1; TRBD2 is a possible D gene (6 bases). CDR1 and CDR2 (germline): MDHEN, SYDVKM. V was shortened by 8 bases and J by 2 bases, with 19 bases between the two germline ends. The CDR3 sequence is 16 residues long. Written as DNA, the CDR3 is TGTGCCAGCCATTCGATAGGCGGGGCAACCTACAATGAGCAGTTCTTC. Translation gives CASHSIGGATYNEQFF.

This clonotype was recorded many times. CDR3 sequence (DNA): TGCAGTGCTAGAGATTTCGAGGGGGCGACCTATGGCTACACCTTC. Encoded protein: CSARDFEGATYGYTF. V gene TRBV20-1 combines with J gene TRBJ1-2; 7 bases map to TRBD1. Germline V gene lookup returns CDR1 DFQATT and CDR2 SNEGSKA (reference sequence). The CDR3 has 15 residues. J lost 4 bases, V lost 0 bases, and 8 bases had no gene match.

The chain couples TRBV30 to TRBJ2-7, with 7 bases that match TRBD2. The CDR3 spans 13 residues. The germline CDR1 and CDR2 sequences are GTSNPN and SVGIG (reference sequence). The junction had 5 bases not matched to a gene; V was cut back by 3 bases and J by 3 bases. In DNA, the CDR3 is TGTGCCTGGAGGACTAGCCCTTTCTACGAGCAGTACTTC. This sequence encodes CAWRTSPFYEQYF.

This clonotype was seen ten or more times. V and J are TRBV20-1 and TRBJ2-1, with 9 positions matching TRBD1. Per germline, CDR1 DFQATT and CDR2 SNEGSKA (reference sequence). The junction had 11 bases not matched to a gene; V was cut back by 3 bases and J by 8 bases. CDR3 length: 15 amino acids. The CDR3 is CSARATGGSNHEQFF. CDR3 nucleotide sequence: TGCAGTGCTAGGGCAACAGGGGGCTCGAACCATGAGCAGTTCTTC.